This TCR beta chain is drawn from a study of T cell responses to AZD1222 COVID-19 vaccine. Generated by immunoSEQ multiplex PCR, the TCRdb table keeps only in-frame clones and is missing some. Of about 110,000 clones in the sample, approximately 90% were seen once. Regarding the study as a whole: Within unmutated variant regions lay the reported targets of nearly half of spike-specific TCRs. Regions 160-218 and 743-854 held dominance among vaccine-associated CD4 TCRs, which spanned spike. Seropositive AZD1222 recipients at baseline numbered only five to seven.

Details on this clone: Its target is not known.

V lost 5 bases to trimming and J lost 5 bases; unmatched junction nucleotides: 6. From germline, CDR1 is SGHTA and CDR2 FQGNSA. The CDR3 has 16 residues. The genes are TRBV7-2 and TRBJ2-3, with 14 bases aligning to TRBD2. The clonotype was recovered from an adult who received the AZD1222 COVID-19 vaccine. Source: peripheral blood, taken 28 days after the second AZD1222 dose. The CDR3 spells CASSATSGGAIDTQYF. In DNA, the CDR3 is TGTGCCAGCAGCGCGACTAGCGGGGGGGCGATAGATACGCAGTATTTT.